This T cell receptor beta chain was sequenced for a study of OX40 agonist ivuxolimab in advanced cancers. Turning to the study itself: Melanoma, hepatocellular carcinoma, head and neck or renal cell cancer occurred in dose-escalation patients. Eligibility rules accepted prior anti-PD-1, anti-PD-L1 or anti-CTLA-4 therapy, and over 35% had some.

The investigators sampled blood at baseline, at cycle 4 day 1, and at cycle 7 day 1. Germline CDR1 and CDR2: SGHAT and FQDESV (reference sequence). The junction had 11 bases not matched to a gene; V was cut back by 5 bases and J by 4 bases. CDR3 size: 15 residues. As for this clone: Its antigen is currently unknown.

Whole-study findings and limits: Fewer expanded clones were found on average in CD4+ than in CD8+ T cells.

Assay: immunoSEQ multiplex PCR; the TCRdb copy retains only in-frame clones and omits some. The table lists about 72,000 clones, roughly 80% of them singletons, with roughly 5.3% in the top ten. This sequence joins TRBV11-1 and TRBJ2-7; 7 nucleotides agree with TRBD1. The source material was CD4+ or CD8+ T cells sorted from blood, sampled in a trial of the OX40 agonist ivuxolimab. This TCR came from an adult with an advanced solid tumor such as melanoma, head and neck, liver or kidney cancer. This CDR3 reads CASSIQTGAYYEQYF. The CDR3 nucleotides read TGTGCCAGCAGCATTCAAACAGGGGCTTATTACGAGCAGTACTTC.